This TCR beta chain is drawn from a study of T cell changes during pregnancy in multiple sclerosis. Germline V gene sequence: CDR1 LGHNA, CDR2 YNFKEQ. V gave up 6 bases and J gave up 1 base; unmatched junction bases: 6. The CDR3 spans 16 residues. TCRdb's copy holds only in-frame clones and misses some; the assay was immunoSEQ multiplex PCR. The sample contains about 80,000 clones, about 90% of which appear only once. The sequencing here drew on peripheral blood, taken before pregnancy. The sequence was obtained from a female donor with multiple sclerosis, enrolled in a pregnancy study. The chain is built from TRBV4-2 and TRBJ2-3; 11 bases are a match to TRBD2. The CDR3, as DNA: TGTGCCAGCAGAAATCTAGCGGGGGGCCGCACAGATACGCAGTATTTT. It yields the protein CASRNLAGGRTDTQYF.